Shown below are 5 T cell receptor beta chains from a single sample sequenced in a study of blood T cell repertoires in COVID-19. Profiling relied on immunoSEQ multiplex PCR, and the TCRdb table lists in-frame clones only, not all of them. The sample contains around 41,000 clones, roughly nine tenths of which appear only once. Source material: peripheral blood. The receptors derive from a woman aged 80 or over with active COVID-19.

At least ten counts were recorded for this clone. The rearrangement joins TRBV4-3 to TRBJ1-4, with 9 nucleotides matching TRBD1. CDR3 length: 15 residues. The germline gives CDR1 LGHNA, CDR2 YSLEER. J was trimmed by 6 bases and V by 4 bases; bases with no gene match: 6. This CDR3 reads CASSRRQGDDEKLFF. CDR3 DNA sequence: TGCGCCAGCAGCCGGCGACAGGGGGATGATGAAAAACTGTTTTTT.

The chain's CDR3 is CASSLSLGRAGGLVTQYF. The CDR3 DNA is TGTGCCAGCAGTTTATCATTGGGACGGGCAGGGGGGTTGGTGACCCAGTACTTC. The chain has TRBV27 and TRBJ2-5, with D tentatively TRBD1 (7 bases). Germline CDR1 and CDR2: MNHEY and SMNVEV (reference sequence). The length of the CDR3 is 18 residues. With 0 bases removed from V and 7 bases from J, the gap between germline ends came to 24 bases.

In DNA form, the CDR3 reads TGTGCCAGTAGTAGAAGACAAGGACAGAACACCGGGGAGCTGTTTTTT. It translates to CASSRRQGQNTGELFF. J is TRBJ2-2 and V is TRBV19; TRBD1 might be the D (5 bases). The CDR3 extends over 16 amino acids. Germline V gives CDR1 LNHDA, CDR2 SQIVND (reference sequence). V was cut by 4 bases and J by 1 base, with 13 bases left in between.

This clone was counted once. V and J are TRBV4-3 and TRBJ2-2; D remains unclear. This CDR3 is built from 12 residues. The V end lost 0 bases, the J end lost 7 bases, and 3 bases lay between the germline ends. Germline V lookup: CDR1 LGHNA, CDR2 YSLEER. Written as DNA, the CDR3 is TGCGCCAGCAGCCAAGACTACGGGGAGCTGTTTTTT. Translating gives CASSQDYGELFF.

The gene calls are TRBV2 and TRBJ2-1; TRBD1 matches at 7 bases. V was clipped by 1 base and J by 5 bases; unmatched bases: 8. The germline gives CDR1 SNHLY, CDR2 FYNNEI. The CDR3 runs 16 residues. The CDR3 sequence: CASSEGWGTANNEQFF. Written as DNA, the CDR3 is TGTGCCAGCAGTGAAGGATGGGGGACAGCTAACAATGAGCAGTTCTTC.